The rows below give T cell receptor beta chains drawn from one sample of a study of beta chain features in type 1 diabetes. Assay: immunoSEQ multiplex PCR; the TCRdb copy retains only in-frame clones and omits some. The sample has about 260,000 clones; roughly 25% are singletons. Sequenced input: naive CD4+ T cells from blood. These receptor sequences come from a woman aged 25 to 45 with type 1 diabetes. Both conserved end residues are part of each CDR3. D genes are given only for firm matches. Clone size, where shown, is once, few, many, or a class for clones that have expanded.

TGTGCCAGCAGCGTAGCCGACAGAGAGCAGTTCTTC CASSVADREQFF TRBJ2-1 few TRBV9 .
TGTGCCAGCAGTTTATCCAGGGGACGGTATGGCTACACCTTC CASSLSRGRYGYTF TRBJ1-2 few TRBV28 .
TGTGCCAGCAGCTTAATCACAGGAGGGGCCAATGAGCAGTTCTTC CASSLITGGANEQFF TRBJ2-1 few TRBV7-3 .
TGCGCCAGCAGTCTCCTCCCGACAGGGACGAACACCGGGGAGCTGTTTTTT CASSLLPTGTNTGELFF TRBJ2-2 few TRBV23-1 TRBD1
TGTGCCAGCAGCTTAGGACAGGACCGCACAGATACGCAGTATTTT CASSLGQDRTDTQYF TRBJ2-3 few TRBV7-9 .
TGTGCCTGGAGTGTACAAGCGGGAGGTGGGTTCTTC CAWSVQAGGGFF TRBJ2-1 . TRBV30 TRBD2
TGTGCCAGCAGTACCGGGACAGCGCGCACAGATACGCAGTATTTT CASSTGTARTDTQYF TRBJ2-3 . TRBV6-5 TRBD1
TGTGCCAGTAGTAGCACTCTAATAGTCTACGAGCAGTACTTC CASSSTLIVYEQYF TRBJ2-7 . TRBV19 .
TGCGCCAGCAGCCAAAGGACAGACGTGGAAAACACCATATATTTT CASSQRTDVENTIYF TRBJ1-3 . TRBV4-1 .
TGTGCCAGCAGCGTATCAGGTAGTAGCAATCAGCCCCAGCATTTT CASSVSGSSNQPQHF TRBJ1-5 . TRBV9 .
TGTGCCAGCAGCGCAGGGGCTAGCGGGAGCGATGAGCAGTTCTTC CASSAGASGSDEQFF TRBJ2-1 few TRBV9 TRBD2
TGTGCCACCAGCAAGGAACTCGGGAACTCCTACGAGCAGTACTTC CATSKELGNSYEQYF TRBJ2-7 . TRBV15 .
TGTGCCTGGAGTCGCGGGGTAAGCAATCAGCCCCAGCATTTT CAWSRGVSNQPQHF TRBJ1-5 . TRBV30 .
TGTGCCAGCAGCGAGCTAGCGGACCACTCCTACAATGAGCAGTTCTTC CASSELADHSYNEQFF TRBJ2-1 . TRBV9 TRBD2
TGTGCCAGCAGTTCTGGAAACAGTGTAGCCAAAAACATTCAGTACTTC CASSSGNSVAKNIQYF TRBJ2-4 . TRBV28 .
TGTGCCAGCAGTCGACAGTTCTCCTACGAGCAGTACTTC CASSRQFSYEQYF TRBJ2-7 few TRBV27 .
TGCAGCGTTGTGGCAGGGGCCTTCGGAGATACGCAGTATTTT CSVVAGAFGDTQYF TRBJ2-3 few TRBV29-1 .
TGTGCCAGCGCGGGGCAAGAGACCCAGTACTTC CASAGQETQYF TRBJ2-5 . TRBV28 .
TGCGCCAGCAGCTTCGACAGGGCCTACGAGCAGTACTTC CASSFDRAYEQYF TRBJ2-7 few TRBV5-1 TRBD1
TGTGCCTGGAGTGCACAGGGTAGCGGCTACACCTTC CAWSAQGSGYTF TRBJ1-2 few TRBV30 .
TGCGCCAGCAGCTTGGTTGGACAGGCCCAGAGCTACGAGCAGTACTTC CASSLVGQAQSYEQYF TRBJ2-7 . TRBV5-1 TRBD1
TGTGCCAGCAGTGCCCAAGGGGTCTACTACAATGAGCAGTTCTTC CASSAQGVYYNEQFF TRBJ2-1 . TRBV6-1 .
TGTGCCAGCAGTCCTCAGACTAGCGGGAGCCGAAGCAATGAGCAGTTCTTC CASSPQTSGSRSNEQFF TRBJ2-1 . TRBV27 TRBD2
TGTGCCAGCAGCGTGGGGGGTGCCGAGCAGTACTTC CASSVGGAEQYF TRBJ2-7 few TRBV6-5 .
TGCAGCGCACCGGGACTAGCGGAACCAATCACAGATACGCAGTATTTT CSAPGLAEPITDTQYF TRBJ2-3 few TRBV29-1 TRBD2
TGCGCCAGCAGCTTGGAAGCCCAAGTCGGGGAGCTGTTTTTT CASSLEAQVGELFF TRBJ2-2 . TRBV5-1 .
TGTGCCATACGGGGGAGATCCTACAATGAGCAGTTCTTC CAIRGRSYNEQFF TRBJ2-1 . TRBV28 .
TGTGCCAGCAGCTTGTTCGGCCTCACCACGGGTGAAGCTTTCTTT CASSLFGLTTGEAFF TRBJ1-1 few TRBV5-6 .
TGTGCCAGCAGTATCGCTGAAGCTTTCTTT CASSIAEAFF TRBJ1-1 . TRBV6-1 .
TGTGCCAGCAGTGGACAGGGTGGTCAGCCCCAGCATTTT CASSGQGGQPQHF TRBJ1-5 few TRBV2 TRBD1
TGTGCCTGGAGCGACGGACAGGGATTTGGCTACACCTTC CAWSDGQGFGYTF TRBJ1-2 few TRBV30 TRBD1
TGTGCCAGTAGTATCGGGACAGTTTTCACTGAAGCTTTCTTT CASSIGTVFTEAFF TRBJ1-1 . TRBV19 TRBD1
TGTGCCTGGAGTAGGGCTAGCGCCTACGAGCAGTACTTC CAWSRASAYEQYF TRBJ2-7 . TRBV30 .
TGTGCCAGCAGCAACCTTGGGGGGGGATTCGTAAATACGCAGTATTTT CASSNLGGGFVNTQYF TRBJ2-3 . TRBV27 TRBD2
TGCGTTAGCGGAGATACCCAAGAGACCCAGTACTTC CVSGDTQETQYF TRBJ2-5 few TRBV5-1 .
TGTGCCAGCAGCTCCTATAACTCTGGTTACACCATATATTTT CASSSYNSGYTIYF TRBJ1-3 . TRBV7-2 .
TGCAGTGCTACAGGGGGCTTTGGCTACACCTTC CSATGGFGYTF TRBJ1-2 . TRBV20-1 TRBD1
TGCAGCGTCGCTCGGGGAGCTGAAGCTTTCTTT CSVARGAEAFF TRBJ1-1 few TRBV29-1 .
TGTGCCTGGGACAGATCCTCGGGACTTGAAGCTTTCTTT CAWDRSSGLEAFF TRBJ1-1 . TRBV30 .
TGCAGCGTTCTCCGGGACAGGGGAAGTCCAGATACGCAGTATTTT CSVLRDRGSPDTQYF TRBJ2-3 few TRBV29-1 TRBD1
TGTGCCAGCAGCCCGGACAGCTCCACAGATACGCAGTATTTT CASSPDSSTDTQYF TRBJ2-3 few TRBV2 .
TGTGCCTGGGCAGGGCGTCGGGAGCAGTACTTC CAWAGRREQYF TRBJ2-7 . TRBV30 .
TGCAGCGCCAGTGTACAAATAGCACAAGAGACCCAGTACTTC CSASVQIAQETQYF TRBJ2-5 . TRBV29-1 .
TGTGCCAGCAGCGATCCGGGAGAGACCCAGTACTTC CASSDPGETQYF TRBJ2-5 few TRBV28 .
TGTGCCAGCTCACCACCGGGGCTGAAGAACACTGAAGCTTTCTTT CASSPPGLKNTEAFF TRBJ1-1 few TRBV18 .
TGTGCCAGCAAAAACTCTCCCTACGAGCAGTACTTC CASKNSPYEQYF TRBJ2-7 . TRBV28 .
TGTGCCAGCAGCCACAGGGGAACCTCCTACGAGCAGTACTTC CASSHRGTSYEQYF TRBJ2-7 . TRBV28 TRBD1
TGCAACTTGTTGGGTGGGACACGATATACAGATACGCAGTATTTT CNLLGGTRYTDTQYF TRBJ2-3 few TRBV29-1 .
TGCAGCGTTGCAGGGGGCGCAGACACCGGGGAGCTGTTTTTT CSVAGGADTGELFF TRBJ2-2 . TRBV29-1 TRBD1
TGTGCCACCCGGAGACAGGGAGGTAACTATGGCTACACCTTC CATRRQGGNYGYTF TRBJ1-2 . TRBV27 TRBD1
TGTGCCAGCAGCTTGAGACAGGGACAGCCCCAGCATTTT CASSLRQGQPQHF TRBJ1-5 . TRBV7-6 TRBD1
TGCGCCAGCAGCCTCTCTACAGGGGCCTACGAGCAGTACTTC CASSLSTGAYEQYF TRBJ2-7 few TRBV5-1 TRBD1
TGCAGCGTTGATAGGGGCAGTTTTGGCTACACCTTC CSVDRGSFGYTF TRBJ1-2 few TRBV29-1 .
TGTGCCAGCAGCTTATCGGGTTACCCTGAAGCTTTCTTT CASSLSGYPEAFF TRBJ1-1 few TRBV11-2 .
TGTGCCAGCAGCTCGGGGGGAGATACGCAGTATTTT CASSSGGDTQYF TRBJ2-3 . TRBV11-3 TRBD2
TGTGCCAGCAGCGTGGGGACAGGGGCAAGAACAGATACGCAGTATTTT CASSVGTGARTDTQYF TRBJ2-3 few TRBV9 TRBD1
TGTGCCTGGAGTGCCCTCAGCGGACAGCCCCAGCATTTT CAWSALSGQPQHF TRBJ1-5 few TRBV30 .
TGTGCCATCAGTGGACAGGGGCTGGACATTCAGTACTTC CAISGQGLDIQYF TRBJ2-4 . TRBV10-3 TRBD1
TGTGCCTGGAGTGGGGCGCGGGAGAGTGTAAGTGAGCAGTTCTTC CAWSGARESVSEQFF TRBJ2-1 few TRBV30 TRBD2
TGTGCCCAACCCCAGAAGAACACCGGGGAGCTGTTTTTT CAQPQKNTGELFF TRBJ2-2 few TRBV30 .